These T cell receptor beta chains were read from a single sample in a study of blood T cell repertoires in COVID-19. Assay used: immunoSEQ multiplex PCR; TCRdb lists only in-frame clones, some missing. The sample includes 350,000 to 500,000 clones, about 88% of them seen just once. The source material was PBMCs or T cells enriched from blood (not recorded which). All receptors derive from a woman aged 18-35 years who had been exposed to COVID-19. CDR3s leave out the opening cysteine and the closing phenylalanine or tryptophan. The D gene is left open where the match is weak. Part of the rows lack a size; the others show once, few, many or a class for expanded clones.

TRBJ2-7 NA TRBV4-3 NA ASSQDSRDEQY
TRBJ2-1 NA TRBV3-1/TRBV3-2 TRBD2 ASSLRGKGTSGYNEQF
TRBJ1-3 NA TRBV10-3 NA AISDVMQRLLSGNTIY
TRBJ2-2 NA TRBV5-1 TRBD2 ASNPLAGGDTGELF
TRBJ1-4 NA TRBV30 NA AWRVGVNEKLF
TRBJ2-1 once TRBV5-4 TRBD2 ASSPILAGGLSGEQF
TRBJ2-3 NA TRBV4-1 NA ASSQDLSDTQY
TRBJ2-7 NA TRBV6-5 TRBD1 ATLRSTGEYEQY
TRBJ1-1 NA TRBV14 NA ASSYSSNTEAF
TRBJ2-1 NA TRBV28 TRBD2 ASSLAGLAPF
TRBJ2-5 NA TRBV10-3 NA AIGRGPGETQY
TRBJ1-5 NA TRBV28 TRBD1 ASSSGHRGSNQPQH
TRBJ1-6 NA TRBV28 TRBD1 ASSLPGQGVNSPLH
TRBJ2-1 NA TRBV7-9 TRBD2 ASSVSGGAHNEQF
TRBJ1-5 once TRBV28 TRBD1 ASRPTGGNQPQH
TRBJ2-7 few TRBV29-1 TRBD1 SGVSDRGSYEQY
TRBJ1-3 NA TRBV25-1 TRBD1 ASSDPTGGAFGNTIY
TRBJ1-1 NA TRBV18 NA ASSLNGEVNTEAF
TRBJ1-5 NA TRBV10-2 TRBD1 ASSESTGGGQPQH
TRBJ1-1 NA TRBV27 NA ASSLYQGGMNTEAF
TRBJ2-7 NA TRBV5-6 NA ASSLGLGASYEQY
TRBJ2-1 NA TRBV7-9 TRBD1 ASSPGQDRDEQF
TRBJ2-7 once TRBV28 NA ASSLGGQGGHEQY
TRBJ1-1 NA TRBV28 NA ASWSGRKNTEAF
TRBJ2-3 NA TRBV7-9 NA ASSRGQYYDTQY
TRBJ2-7 NA TRBV4-2 TRBD2 ASSQDELAGDEQY
TRBJ1-4 NA TRBV6-5 NA ASSYSQATNEKLF
TRBJ1-4 once TRBV25-1 TRBD1 ASSGDRGLNEKLF